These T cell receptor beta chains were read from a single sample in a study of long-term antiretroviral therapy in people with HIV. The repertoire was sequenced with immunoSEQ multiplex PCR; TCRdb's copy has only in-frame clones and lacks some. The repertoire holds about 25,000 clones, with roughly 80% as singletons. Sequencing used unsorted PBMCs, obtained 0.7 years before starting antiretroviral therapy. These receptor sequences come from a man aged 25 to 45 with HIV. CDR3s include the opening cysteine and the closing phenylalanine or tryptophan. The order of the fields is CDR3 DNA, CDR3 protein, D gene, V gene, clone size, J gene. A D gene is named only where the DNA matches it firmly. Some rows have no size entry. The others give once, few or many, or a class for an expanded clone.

cdr3_nt: TGTGCCAGCAGCGTAGAGTCAGGGGGCGCATCAGATACGCAGTATTTT; cdr3_aa: CASSVESGGASDTQYF; d_call: TRBD1; v_call: TRBV9; clone_size: NA; j_call: TRBJ2-3
cdr3_nt: TGTGCCATCAGGCCTACGGGGGCCAAATTTGGACCCCTCCACTTT; cdr3_aa: CAIRPTGAKFGPLHF; d_call: NA; v_call: TRBV28; clone_size: NA; j_call: TRBJ1-6
cdr3_nt: TGTGCCAGCAGCTCGGGACGATGGACTAGGAACACTGAAGCTTTCTTT; cdr3_aa: CASSSGRWTRNTEAFF; d_call: NA; v_call: TRBV5-4; clone_size: once; j_call: TRBJ1-1
cdr3_nt: TGTGCCAGCAGGGACACAGGGGGAGACGAGCAGTACTTC; cdr3_aa: CASRDTGGDEQYF; d_call: TRBD1; v_call: TRBV2; clone_size: NA; j_call: TRBJ2-7
cdr3_nt: TGTGCCAGCAGCTTGGCTCCCATGGGTCTGCCTGGGACTACGTTCTACGAGCAGTACTTC; cdr3_aa: CASSLAPMGLPGTTFYEQYF; d_call: TRBD2; v_call: TRBV5-4; clone_size: NA; j_call: TRBJ2-7
cdr3_nt: TGTGCCAGCAGGAGACAGGGCGCCACCGGGGAGCTGTTTTTT; cdr3_aa: CASRRQGATGELFF; d_call: TRBD1; v_call: TRBV27; clone_size: NA; j_call: TRBJ2-2
cdr3_nt: TGTGCCAGCTCATCATGGACAGGGTCCTCCTACGAGCAGTACTTC; cdr3_aa: CASSSWTGSSYEQYF; d_call: TRBD1; v_call: TRBV18; clone_size: once; j_call: TRBJ2-7
cdr3_nt: TGTGCCAGCAGCCGGACTAGCAGGGATGAGCAGTTCTTC; cdr3_aa: CASSRTSRDEQFF; d_call: TRBD2; v_call: TRBV7-7; clone_size: NA; j_call: TRBJ2-1
cdr3_nt: TGTGCCAGCTCACCAAGGACAGGGGGCGTCTCCTACAATGAGCAGTTCTTC; cdr3_aa: CASSPRTGGVSYNEQFF; d_call: TRBD1; v_call: TRBV18; clone_size: NA; j_call: TRBJ2-1
cdr3_nt: TGTGCCAGCAGCGTAGGGGATAACACTGAAGCTTTCTTT; cdr3_aa: CASSVGDNTEAFF; d_call: NA; v_call: TRBV9; clone_size: NA; j_call: TRBJ1-1
cdr3_nt: TGCGCCAGCAGCCACCGGGCTAGCGAGACCGGGGAGCTGTTTTTT; cdr3_aa: CASSHRASETGELFF; d_call: NA; v_call: TRBV4-1; clone_size: NA; j_call: TRBJ2-2
cdr3_nt: TGTGCCAGCAGCTTCGGGGAAGGGGAGCTGTTTTTT; cdr3_aa: CASSFGEGELFF; d_call: NA; v_call: TRBV7-9; clone_size: few; j_call: TRBJ2-2
cdr3_nt: TGTGCCAGCAACCTCCGGGCCACCCTCTCGGGCACCATATATTTT; cdr3_aa: CASNLRATLSGTIYF; d_call: NA; v_call: TRBV19; clone_size: NA; j_call: TRBJ1-3
cdr3_nt: TGTGCCAGCAGCGTAGTTGCGGCCGGCACCGGGGAGCTGTTTTTT; cdr3_aa: CASSVVAAGTGELFF; d_call: NA; v_call: TRBV9; clone_size: NA; j_call: TRBJ2-2
cdr3_nt: TGTGCCAGCAGTACACGCTCACAGGGATATGGCTACACCTTC; cdr3_aa: CASSTRSQGYGYTF; d_call: NA; v_call: TRBV6-5; clone_size: NA; j_call: TRBJ1-2
cdr3_nt: TGTGCCAGCAGTTTACGGGGACTAGCGGGAAGGGCAGATACGCAGTATTTT; cdr3_aa: CASSLRGLAGRADTQYF; d_call: TRBD2; v_call: TRBV27; clone_size: NA; j_call: TRBJ2-3
cdr3_nt: TGTGCCACCAGCTCACCCGGGACAGGGTCCTACGAGCAGTACTTC; cdr3_aa: CATSSPGTGSYEQYF; d_call: TRBD1; v_call: TRBV15; clone_size: once; j_call: TRBJ2-7
cdr3_nt: TGTGCCATCAGTGAGCAGGGCCTAGCTAACTATGGCTACACCTTC; cdr3_aa: CAISEQGLANYGYTF; d_call: NA; v_call: TRBV10-3; clone_size: NA; j_call: TRBJ1-2
cdr3_nt: TGTGCCAGTAGTAGCCTCCGGGACTCCTTGGATGAGCAGTTCTTC; cdr3_aa: CASSSLRDSLDEQFF; d_call: NA; v_call: TRBV19; clone_size: once; j_call: TRBJ2-1
cdr3_nt: TGTGCCAGCAGTGCCAGGGGGTTAAGACAGCCCCAGCATTTT; cdr3_aa: CASSARGLRQPQHF; d_call: TRBD1; v_call: TRBV28; clone_size: NA; j_call: TRBJ1-5
cdr3_nt: TGTGCCAGCAGCTTAGCGCGTAATTCACCCCTCCACTTT; cdr3_aa: CASSLARNSPLHF; d_call: NA; v_call: TRBV11-1; clone_size: NA; j_call: TRBJ1-6
cdr3_nt: TGTGCCAGCAGGTTGTCAGGGGCTAACTATGGCTACACCTTC; cdr3_aa: CASRLSGANYGYTF; d_call: NA; v_call: TRBV28; clone_size: NA; j_call: TRBJ1-2
cdr3_nt: TGTGCCAGCAGTTTCACAGGGGGCGTCGAGACCCAGTACTTC; cdr3_aa: CASSFTGGVETQYF; d_call: TRBD1; v_call: TRBV28; clone_size: NA; j_call: TRBJ2-5
cdr3_nt: TGTGCCAGCAGCCTCCCGGGGTTAGGGGGAAGCTCCTACAATGAGCAGTTCTTC; cdr3_aa: CASSLPGLGGSSYNEQFF; d_call: NA; v_call: TRBV28; clone_size: once; j_call: TRBJ2-1
cdr3_nt: TGTGCCAGCAGCGAGCAGGGGTGGGGGGCCCAGTACTTC; cdr3_aa: CASSEQGWGAQYF; d_call: NA; v_call: TRBV25-1; clone_size: few; j_call: TRBJ2-5
cdr3_nt: TGTGCCAGCAGTGAGGACAGGGGGCCTCAGCCCCAGCATTTT; cdr3_aa: CASSEDRGPQPQHF; d_call: TRBD1; v_call: TRBV2; clone_size: NA; j_call: TRBJ1-5
cdr3_nt: TGTGCCAGCAGTTTAGGTTCTAGCTTCGATGAGCAGTTCTTC; cdr3_aa: CASSLGSSFDEQFF; d_call: NA; v_call: TRBV27; clone_size: NA; j_call: TRBJ2-1
cdr3_nt: TGCGCCAGCGGCTTGGTAGTAGCGGATTACGAGCAGTACTTC; cdr3_aa: CASGLVVADYEQYF; d_call: NA; v_call: TRBV5-1; clone_size: NA; j_call: TRBJ2-7
cdr3_nt: TGTGCCAGCAGCTCCCGCGGCGGGACTAGCTTACCAGATACGCAGTATTTT; cdr3_aa: CASSSRGGTSLPDTQYF; d_call: TRBD2; v_call: TRBV27; clone_size: NA; j_call: TRBJ2-3
cdr3_nt: TGCGCCAGCAGCTACCAGGCGGCCGGGGAAAAACTGTTTTTT; cdr3_aa: CASSYQAAGEKLFF; d_call: NA; v_call: TRBV5-1; clone_size: NA; j_call: TRBJ1-4
cdr3_nt: TGTGCCAGCAGCCCAACGGGACTAGCGGGAGTTCTCACAGATACGCAGTATTTT; cdr3_aa: CASSPTGLAGVLTDTQYF; d_call: TRBD2; v_call: TRBV7-8; clone_size: NA; j_call: TRBJ2-3
cdr3_nt: TGTGCCAGCAGCTTGGGTGACCTTAATGAAAAACTGTTTTTT; cdr3_aa: CASSLGDLNEKLFF; d_call: NA; v_call: TRBV5-5; clone_size: NA; j_call: TRBJ1-4
cdr3_nt: TGTGCCAGCAGCTTCGACAGGGGGTACGAGCAGTACTTC; cdr3_aa: CASSFDRGYEQYF; d_call: TRBD1; v_call: TRBV7-6; clone_size: few; j_call: TRBJ2-7
cdr3_nt: TGTGCCAGTAGTATGGGTCGGGACAACAACAATGAGCAGTTCTTC; cdr3_aa: CASSMGRDNNNEQFF; d_call: NA; v_call: TRBV19; clone_size: NA; j_call: TRBJ2-1
cdr3_nt: TGTGCCAGCAGCTTAGGGTCGCAGCGGGGGGATCGTGAGCAGTTCTTC; cdr3_aa: CASSLGSQRGDREQFF; d_call: TRBD2; v_call: TRBV7-8; clone_size: NA; j_call: TRBJ2-1
cdr3_nt: TGTGCCACCCGGCGGGGACCGCCATTCCAAGAGACCCAGTACTTC; cdr3_aa: CATRRGPPFQETQYF; d_call: NA; v_call: TRBV21-1; clone_size: NA; j_call: TRBJ2-5
cdr3_nt: TGTGCCAGCAGCTTAGACCTAGGGACAGACACTGAAGCTTTCTTT; cdr3_aa: CASSLDLGTDTEAFF; d_call: TRBD1; v_call: TRBV13; clone_size: NA; j_call: TRBJ1-1
cdr3_nt: TGTGCCAGCAATGCAACCGGGACAGGGGAGGGGGCTGAGCAGTTCTTC; cdr3_aa: CASNATGTGEGAEQFF; d_call: TRBD1; v_call: TRBV6-4; clone_size: NA; j_call: TRBJ2-1